This T cell receptor (beta chain) emerged from a study of cytomegalovirus exposure and HLA in healthy donors. Study as a whole: Sequencing of roughly 180 million T cells in an earlier analysis found 120 million or so unique TCR beta sequences.

The PCR contained 60 Vbeta and 13 Jbeta primers. The data were produced by immunoSEQ multiplex PCR, yet TCRdb's version contains in-frame clones alone and is incomplete. Seen here are some 190,000 clones, 75% to 85% observed once, and the top ten hold less than 1.5%. Trimming stripped 3 bases from V and 0 bases from J, with 11 bases between. The CDR3 sequence is 16 residues long. The germline V gene encodes CDR1 LNHNV and CDR2 YYDKDF (reference sequence). Material: PBMCs. This receptor was taken from a man younger than 35 in good health and CMV-seronegative. J is TRBJ2-2 and V is TRBV15; D is uncertain. CDR3 sequence reads: CATSSPVGSNTGELFF. The CDR3 DNA reads TGTGCCACCAGCAGTCCGGTCGGGTCGAACACCGGGGAGCTGTTTTTT.